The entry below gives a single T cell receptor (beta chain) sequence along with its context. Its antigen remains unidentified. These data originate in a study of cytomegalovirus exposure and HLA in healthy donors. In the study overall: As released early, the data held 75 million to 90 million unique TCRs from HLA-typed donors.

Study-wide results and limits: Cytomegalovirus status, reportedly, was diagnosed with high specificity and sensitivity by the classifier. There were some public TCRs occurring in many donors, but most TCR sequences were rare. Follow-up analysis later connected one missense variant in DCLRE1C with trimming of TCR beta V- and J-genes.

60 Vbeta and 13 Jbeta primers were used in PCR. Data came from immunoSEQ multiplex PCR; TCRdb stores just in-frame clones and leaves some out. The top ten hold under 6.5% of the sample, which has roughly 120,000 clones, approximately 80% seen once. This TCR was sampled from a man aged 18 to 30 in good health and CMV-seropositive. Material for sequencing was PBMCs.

Here the CDR3 DNA reads TGTGCCAGCAGCTTCCGGAGCTCCTACAATGAGCAGTTCTTC. Translation: CASSFRSSYNEQFF. V gene TRBV13 combines with J gene TRBJ2-1, with D unclear. Trimming shortened V by 3 bases and J by 0 bases, and 6 bases separated the two germline ends. Germline V gene lookup returns CDR1 PRHDT and CDR2 FYEKMQ (reference sequence). This CDR3 contains 14 residues.